These T cell receptor beta chains were read from a single sample in a study of breast tumors, draining lymph nodes, adjacent tissues. TCRdb processed the multiplex PCR reads anew with MiXCR; each CDR3 protein has one entry. The data contain approximately 130,000 distinct CDR3 sequences, around 20% of them seen just once; the ten biggest clones take up roughly 2.2%. What was sequenced was axillary lymph node tissue. These receptors were collected from a female donor with breast cancer. Some clones in this sample may be carry-over from other donors' samples. CDR3s include the opening cysteine and the closing phenylalanine or tryptophan. D genes are given only for firm matches. Some rows mark clone size as missing; the rest say once, few, many or name a class of expanded clone.

V	J	D	size	DNA	CDR3
TRBV6-5	TRBJ2-7	TRBD1	-	TGTGCCTCCAACCGGGACAGGACCTACGAGCAGTACTTC	CASNRDRTYEQYF
TRBV6-2/TRBV6-3	TRBJ2-2	TRBD1	few	TGTGCCAGCAGCCTCGAGGGGGCTGGTACCGGGGAGCTGTTTTTT	CASSLEGAGTGELFF
TRBV30	TRBJ2-3	-	few	TGTGCCTGGAGTGTACTGGGTAGCACAGATACGCAGTATTTT	CAWSVLGSTDTQYF
TRBV4-1	TRBJ1-6	-	many	TGCGCCAGCAGCCAAGATGTTGGGGGGGCAGGCGATAATTCACCCCTCCACTTT	CASSQDVGGAGDNSPLHF
TRBV6-5	TRBJ1-2	-	few	TGTGCCAGCAGTTACGAACAGGGTCAATCGAACTATGGCTACACCTTC	CASSYEQGQSNYGYTF
TRBV24-1	TRBJ2-3	TRBD2	many	TGTGCCACCAGTCCCCAGAGGACTAGCGGGAACACAGATACGCAGTATTTT	CATSPQRTSGNTDTQYF
TRBV5-5	TRBJ2-2	-	many	TGTGCCAGCAGCCAGAACACCGGGGAGCTGTTTTTT	CASSQNTGELFF
TRBV7-2	TRBJ1-5	-	many	TGTGCCAGCAGCTTAGTGGGGCCCCAGCATTTT	CASSLVGPQHF
TRBV20-1	TRBJ2-7	-	many	TGCAGTCCAAGGAATCCGGGAGTGGGGTACGAGCAGTACTTC	CSPRNPGVGYEQYF
TRBV5-1	TRBJ2-7	TRBD2	many	TGCGCCAGCAGCTATAGTACTAGCGGGAGGACACGGGGCTCCTACGAGCAGTACTTC	CASSYSTSGRTRGSYEQYF
TRBV6-2/TRBV6-3	TRBJ2-5	TRBD1	-	TGTGCCAGCAGTGCGACAGGGGAAGAGACCCAGTACTTC	CASSATGEETQYF
TRBV19	TRBJ2-1	TRBD2	many	TGTGCCAGTAGTATAGATCGGGAGGGAAGGGGGTACAATGAGCAGTTCTTC	CASSIDREGRGYNEQFF
TRBV5-1	TRBJ2-3	-	many	TGCGCCAGCAGCCGGACGTTTACAGATACGCAGTATTTT	CASSRTFTDTQYF
TRBV13	TRBJ2-3	-	-	-	CASSFYICSARGTSTDTQYF
TRBV24-1	TRBJ1-5	TRBD1	many	TGTGCCACCAGTGTTGGGACAGGCAATCAGCCCCAGCATTTT	CATSVGTGNQPQHF
TRBV27	TRBJ2-1	TRBD1	-	TGTGCCAGCAGTTCCGTCGGACAGGGCTACAATGAGCAGTTCTTC	CASSSVGQGYNEQFF
TRBV6-6	TRBJ2-1	-	many	TGTGCCAGCAGCTACGGCCCTGTGGGCTCCTACAATGAGCAGTTCTTC	CASSYGPVGSYNEQFF
TRBV20-1	TRBJ2-7	-	many	TGCAGTGCTCCTCGACTGGCGTACGAGCAGTACTTC	CSAPRLAYEQYF
TRBV7-3	TRBJ2-2	-	many	TGTGCCAGCAGCTTAACCGGGACTCCTAACACCGGGGAGCTGTTTTTT	CASSLTGTPNTGELFF
TRBV10-3	TRBJ2-3	TRBD2	many	TGTGCCATCAGTGCCCGGGGACTAGCGGGATCCACAGATACGCAGTATTTT	CAISARGLAGSTDTQYF
TRBV9	TRBJ2-7	-	many	TGTGCCAGCAGCGTAGGCGGAGGGGAGCAGTACTTC	CASSVGGGEQYF
TRBV12-3/TRBV12-4	TRBJ1-5	TRBD1	many	TGTGCCAGCAGTCCAGGGGGGGGGCAGCCCCAGCATTTT	CASSPGGGQPQHF
TRBV18	TRBJ2-7	-	many	TGTGCCAGCTCACCACTTGAGACAGGCGCCTACGAGCAGTACTTC	CASSPLETGAYEQYF
TRBV28	TRBJ1-4	-	-	TGTGCCAGCAGTTTCAGGGCCACTAATGAAAAACTGTTTTTT	CASSFRATNEKLFF
TRBV20-1	TRBJ2-3	TRBD2	many	TGCACGGGCGCGGGCGGGAGGGTTGATACGCAGTATTTT	CTGAGGRVDTQYF
TRBV4-1	TRBJ1-2	-	many	TGCGCCAGCAGCCCGGTAGGACGGAACTATGGCTACACCTTC	CASSPVGRNYGYTF
TRBV5-1	TRBJ1-2	-	-	-	CASSLDGDRNEQFFGPGTAYGYTF